This entry lists 31 T cell receptor beta chains sequenced from one sample in a study of shared clonotypes between healthy human individuals. As defined, naive CD8 cells were CD45RO-negative and positively selected for CCR7, with terminally differentiated effector memory CD45RA+ cells excluded. Generated by immunoSEQ multiplex PCR, the TCRdb table keeps only in-frame clones and is missing some. The sample yields approximately 840,000 clones, approximately 97% seen once. Input material: naive CD8+ T cells sorted from blood. The source of these receptors is a man aged 30-40 years in good health.

The rearrangement joins TRBV7-2 to TRBJ2-7, with D hard to call. CDR1 and CDR2 (germline): SGHTA, FQGNSA. Trimming removed 4 bases at V and 3 bases at J, with 19 bases between. CDR3 length: 16 residues. The CDR3 bases are TGTGCCAGCAGCTCCGGACCACGAATAACGGACTACGAGCAGTACTTC. As protein: CASSSGPRITDYEQYF.

On this clone itself: The identical CDR3 is also encoded by other nucleotide sequences in the sample. The J gene is TRBJ2-7, the V gene TRBV5-5; D is unresolved. Germline V gives CDR1 SGHKS, CDR2 YYEKEE (reference sequence). The ends were cut back, 4 bases at V and 1 base at J, with 6 bases in the middle. The CDR3 has 12 residues. DNA for the CDR3: TGTGCCAGCAGCCAAAATTCCTACGAGCAGTACTTC. It is translated as CASSQNSYEQYF. Combining the CDR3 with reference TRBV5-5 and TRBJ2-7 gives the whole variable domain DAGVTQSPTHLIKTRGQQVTLRCSPISGHKSVSWYQQVLGQGPQFIFQYYEKEERGRGNFPDRFSARQFPNYSSELNVNALLLGDSALYLCASSQNSYEQYFGPGTRLTVT.

The V gene is TRBV6-1, the J gene TRBJ2-7, with D possibly called TRBD1 or TRBD2 (6 bases each). The V end lost 4 bases, the J end lost 3 bases, and 13 bases lay between the germline ends. CDR3 length: 14 residues. CDR1 MNHNS and CDR2 SASEGT come from the germline V gene. The CDR3 sequence: CASSGGTRHYEQYF. CDR3 DNA sequence: TGTGCCAGCAGTGGCGGGACAAGACACTACGAGCAGTACTTC.

The chain links TRBV10-2 to TRBJ2-1, with D tentatively TRBD1 or TRBD2 (6 bases each). The CDR3 loop spans 17 amino acids. With 7 bases removed from V and 5 bases from J, the gap between germline ends came to 24 bases. Germline V lookup: CDR1 WSHSY, CDR2 SAAADI. As DNA, the CDR3 is TGCGCCAGCAAGGACAGAGGACTAAGCGGGTCCAACAATGAGCAGTTCTTC. Amino acids: CASKDRGLSGSNNEQFF.

Comment on this clone: Other DNA sequences within the sample encode an identical CDR3. This chain connects TRBV27 to TRBJ2-1, with 11 bases lining up with TRBD2. Germline V CDR1 and CDR2: MNHEY, SMNVEV (reference sequence). V lost 5 bases, J lost 4 bases, and 4 bases stayed unmatched. The CDR3 loop spans 15 amino acids. The CDR3 sequence: CASSPGLAAYNEQFF. Written as DNA, the CDR3 is TGTGCCAGCAGTCCGGGACTAGCGGCGTACAATGAGCAGTTCTTC.

There are a few counts of this clone. The genes are TRBV2 and TRBJ1-5; D call uncertain. Germline V CDR1 and CDR2: SNHLY, FYNNEI. There are 14 residues in the CDR3. The V end was cut by 3 bases, the J end by 1 base, with 7 bases between. The CDR3 is CASSEGMSNQPQHF. The CDR3 bases are TGTGCCAGCAGTGAGGGGATGAGCAATCAGCCCCAGCATTTT.

The rearrangement uses TRBV6-6 and TRBJ1-2; D gene uncertain. The ends were cut back, 0 bases at V and 4 bases at J, with 0 bases in the middle. The CDR3 covers 11 residues. Germline-derived CDR1 and CDR2 are MNHNY and SVGAGI (reference sequence). For the CDR3, the DNA is TGTGCCAGCAGTTACTCCTATGGCTACACCTTC. It codes for CASSYSYGYTF.

This rearrangement joins TRBV4-3 to TRBJ1-2; D is unresolved. There are 15 residues in the CDR3. Germline lookup yields CDR1 LGHNA and CDR2 YSLEER. Trimming took off 2 bases at V and 4 bases at J, with 14 bases between the two ends. The CDR3 DNA reads as TGCGCCAGCAGCCAATTTCGGGGAACCCGCTATGGCTACACCTTC. Translation gives CASSQFRGTRYGYTF.

This clone was counted a single time. The chain is built from TRBV27 and TRBJ2-3; D uncertain. The CDR3 sequence is 11 residues long. The germline V and J ends were trimmed by 10 bases and 2 bases, with 7 bases remaining between them. Germline V lookup: CDR1 MNHEY, CDR2 SMNVEV (reference sequence). DNA of the CDR3: TGTGCCATCGGTTACACAGATACGCAGTATTTT. It codes for CAIGYTDTQYF.

V gene TRBV7-9 combines with J gene TRBJ2-1; D is tentatively TRBD1 or TRBD2 (6 bases each). From germline, CDR1 is SEHNR and CDR2 FQNEAQ (reference sequence). This CDR3 region has 16 residues. V lost 1 base, J lost 5 bases, and 15 bases lay in between. The CDR3 DNA sequence: TGTGCCAGCAGCTTAGTAAGAGGGGGGTTTGACAATGAGCAGTTCTTC. The encoded protein is CASSLVRGGFDNEQFF.

The chain links TRBV15 to TRBJ2-2; 13 bases line up with TRBD2. V lost 0 bases, J lost 7 bases, and 8 bases stayed unmatched. This CDR3 is 18 amino acids long. Germline CDR1 and CDR2: LNHNV and YYDKDF (reference sequence). DNA for the CDR3: TGTGCCACCAGCAGAGATGGAAGACTAGCGGGAGGTAGCGGGGAGCTGTTTTTT. Amino acid sequence: CATSRDGRLAGGSGELFF.

The chain recombines TRBV6-1 with TRBJ1-1; 8 nucleotides line up with TRBD1. The V gene end was trimmed by 0 bases and the J gene end by 7 bases; junction bases not matched to a gene: 7. The CDR3 consists of 15 residues. Looked up from germline, CDR1 is MNHNS and CDR2 is SASEGT. The CDR3 loop reads CASSEARGRGSEAFF. The DNA for the CDR3 is TGTGCCAGCAGTGAAGCCAGGGGGCGGGGCAGTGAAGCTTTCTTT.

DNA of the CDR3: TGTGCCAGCAGTTACGCAAGGGGCTTGAACACTGAAGCTTTCTTT. It yields the protein CASSYARGLNTEAFF. The rearrangement joins TRBV6-5 to TRBJ1-1, with D perhaps TRBD1 (5 bases). Germline V CDR1 and CDR2: MNHEY, SVGAGI. V shed 2 bases and J shed 0 bases, with 10 bases lying between them. There are 15 residues in the CDR3.

The chain joins TRBV10-3 to TRBJ1-4; D remains unclear. Trimming took 4 bases from V and 6 from J, leaving 9 bases between them. This CDR3 is 13 amino acids long. Germline assignment: CDR1 ENHRY and CDR2 SYGVKD. The CDR3 region is CAISGDEDEKLFF. CDR3 coding DNA: TGTGCCATCAGTGGAGATGAGGATGAAAAACTGTTTTTT.

The CDR3 region has the DNA TGTGCCAGTAAGCCACGTGCTGGACCAAACACCGGGGAGCTGTTTTTT. The encoded protein is CASKPRAGPNTGELFF. This chain links TRBV28 with TRBJ2-2; D uncertain. The CDR3 is 16 amino acids. CDR1 MDHEN and CDR2 SYDVKM come from the germline V gene. V lost 9 bases and J lost 2, with 19 bases in between. Drawing the rest from reference TRBV28 and TRBJ2-2, the complete variable domain is DVKVTQSSRYLVKRTGEKVFLECVQDMDHENMFWYRQDPGLGLRLIYFSYDVKMKEKGDIPEGYSVSREKKERFSLILESASTNQTSMYLCASKPRAGPNTGELFFGEGSRLTVL.

The chain is built from TRBV11-2 and TRBJ2-2, with TRBD2 matching over 10 bases. The trim removed 3 bases at V and 7 bases at J, leaving 5 bases unmatched. Germline V lookup: CDR1 SGHAT, CDR2 FQNNGV. The CDR3 consists of 15 residues. For the CDR3, the DNA is TGTGCCAGCAGCTTCACTAGCGGGGCCCGCGGGGAGCTGTTTTTT. Amino acids: CASSFTSGARGELFF.

This chain uses TRBV28 with TRBJ1-5; D unclear. V shed 7 bases and J shed 3 bases, with 19 bases lying between them. The CDR3 loop spans 16 amino acids. Germline CDR1 reads MDHEN; CDR2 reads SYDVKM. The chain's CDR3 is CASTLLSAGFNQPQHF. The CDR3 DNA sequence: TGTGCCAGCACCCTTTTGTCGGCGGGGTTCAATCAGCCCCAGCATTTT.

This rearrangement joins TRBV5-4 to TRBJ1-1, with a weak D call TRBD1 (5 bases). Trimming left V 0 bases short and J 1 base short, with 16 bases between. Germline CDR1 and CDR2: SGHNT and YYREEE (reference sequence). The CDR3 has 17 residues. The CDR3 coding sequence is TGTGCCAGCAGCTTGGCCGTGGGGGGGAAACCGAACACTGAAGCTTTCTTT. Translation gives CASSLAVGGKPNTEAFF.

This clone appeared once. This chain joins TRBV28 and TRBJ1-3, with D tentatively TRBD1 (6 bases). Germline CDR1 is MDHEN and CDR2 is SYDVKM. The V gene lost 6 bases and the J gene lost 0 bases, with 12 bases spanning the gap. The CDR3 is 15 amino acids. The CDR3 coding sequence is TGTGCCAGCAGAGTAGGACAGCACTCTGGAAACACCATATATTTT. Translating gives CASRVGQHSGNTIYF.

The rearrangement uses TRBV6-4 and TRBJ1-1, with unresolved D. This CDR3 comprises 13 residues. The V and J ends lost 5 bases and 1 base respectively, with 8 bases between them. The germline CDR1 and CDR2 sequences are MRHNA and SNTAGT. The CDR3 is CASSRVENTEAFF. In DNA, the CDR3 is TGTGCCAGCAGTCGGGTGGAGAACACTGAAGCTTTCTTT.

This clone came up once. The V and J genes are TRBV19 and TRBJ2-7, with 7 bases identical to TRBD1. The CDR3 sequence is 14 residues long. Germline V lookup: CDR1 LNHDA, CDR2 SQIVND (reference sequence). Trimming took 4 bases from V and 2 from J; bases not matched to a gene: 5. CDR3: CASSRNRGAYEQYF. The CDR3 coding sequence is TGTGCCAGTAGTAGAAACAGGGGAGCCTACGAGCAGTACTTC.

DNA of the CDR3: TGTGCCACTCCGGGACAGGTCTCCTCTGGGGCCAACGTCCTGACTTTC. Its protein product is CATPGQVSSGANVLTF. This sequence joins TRBV11-2 and TRBJ2-6, with 8 bases matching TRBD1. The CDR3 sequence is 16 residues long. Looked up from germline, CDR1 is SGHAT and CDR2 is FQNNGV. With 10 bases clipped from V and 0 bases from J, the junction kept 8 bases outside the gene matches. Together with reference TRBV11-2 and TRBJ2-6, the CDR3 gives the full variable domain: EAGVAQSPRYKIIEKRQSVAFWCNPISGHATLYWYQQILGQGPKLLIQFQNNGVVDDSQLPKDRFSAERLKGVDSTLKIQPAKLEDSAVYLCATPGQVSSGANVLTFGAGSRLTVL.

The chain combines TRBV5-1 with TRBJ1-1, with 8 nucleotides matching TRBD1. Germline V gene lookup returns CDR1 SGHRS and CDR2 YFSETQ. The length of the CDR3 is 16 residues. The J segment lost 0 bases and the V segment lost 4 bases, leaving 8 bases of the junction unmatched. The DNA for the CDR3 is TGCGCCAGCAGCGCGCCGGGACAGGCGTTGAACACTGAAGCTTTCTTT. Translating gives CASSAPGQALNTEAFF.

The CDR3 loop reads CASSRQGAREQYF. CDR3 bases: TGTGCCAGCAGCAGACAGGGGGCTCGTGAGCAGTACTTC. The chain combines TRBV7-9 with TRBJ2-7; 10 bases align to TRBD1. The CDR3 is made up of 13 amino acids. The J segment lost 7 bases and the V segment lost 5 bases, leaving 5 bases of the junction unmatched. Germline lookup yields CDR1 SEHNR and CDR2 FQNEAQ (reference sequence). Based on the CDR3 plus reference TRBV7-9 and TRBJ2-7, the full variable domain is DTGVSQNPRHKITKRGQNVTFRCDPISEHNRLYWYRQTLGQGPEFLTYFQNEAQLEKSRLLSDRFSAERPKGSFSTLEIQRTEQGDSAMYLCASSRQGAREQYFGPGTRLTVT.

Comments on this clone: Other DNA sequences in the same sample also yield this CDR3. The gene calls are TRBV27 and TRBJ2-2; D unresolved. The germline V and J ends were trimmed by 2 bases and 6 bases, with 4 bases remaining between them. The CDR3 has 12 residues. Germline loops: CDR1 MNHEY, CDR2 SMNVEV (reference sequence). The CDR3 nucleotides read TGTGCCAGCAGTTTAACAGCCGGGGAGCTGTTTTTT. Translated: CASSLTAGELFF.

The chain combines TRBV7-9 with TRBJ2-1; TRBD1 agrees at 7 bases. J was trimmed by 0 bases and V by 5 bases; bases with no gene match: 13. The CDR3 loop spans 18 amino acids. The germline gives CDR1 SEHNR, CDR2 FQNEAQ (reference sequence). The CDR3 sequence: CASSPNPGDRPSYNEQFF. The CDR3 coding sequence is TGTGCCAGCAGCCCAAACCCAGGGGACAGACCCTCCTACAATGAGCAGTTCTTC. Full variable domain (rest looked up from reference TRBV7-9 and TRBJ2-1): DTGVSQNPRHKITKRGQNVTFRCDPISEHNRLYWYRQTLGQGPEFLTYFQNEAQLEKSRLLSDRFSAERPKGSFSTLEIQRTEQGDSAMYLCASSPNPGDRPSYNEQFFGPGTRLTVL.

The J gene is TRBJ2-2, the V gene TRBV23-1, with D possibly being TRBD2 (6 bases). TRBV23-1 is assigned to the ORF class and has an uncertain function. V lost 4 bases to trimming and J lost 5 bases, with 8 bases between them. This CDR3 region has 13 residues. The CDR3 region has the DNA TGCGCCAGCAGTCTCGGGGGAACCGGGGAGCTGTTTTTT. It is translated as CASSLGGTGELFF.

J is TRBJ2-1 and V is TRBV29-1; a possible D gene is TRBD1 (5 bases). Germline CDR1 is SQVTM and CDR2 is ANQGSEA. V was shortened by 7 bases and J by 5 bases, with 15 bases between the two germline ends. The length of the CDR3 is 13 residues. CDR3 region: CSGLRVEDNEQFF. The CDR3 DNA follows: TGCAGCGGACTCAGGGTTGAGGACAATGAGCAGTTCTTC.

This chain uses TRBV28 with TRBJ2-3, with 14 positions matching TRBD2. The junction had 9 bases not matched to a gene; V was cut back by 4 bases and J by 3 bases. The CDR3 consists of 18 residues. The germline gives CDR1 MDHEN, CDR2 SYDVKM. DNA for the CDR3: TGTGCCAGCAGTTCGGGACTAGCGGGAGTTAAAGGGACAGATACGCAGTATTTT. This codes for CASSSGLAGVKGTDTQYF.

The CDR3 sequence is CASSFLGGVNEQFF. CDR3 coding DNA: TGTGCCAGCAGTTTTTTAGGGGGCGTGAATGAGCAGTTCTTC. The rearrangement uses TRBV27 and TRBJ2-1; 7 nucleotides align to TRBD1. The CDR3 runs 14 residues. CDR1 and CDR2 (germline): MNHEY, SMNVEV (reference sequence). Trimming removed 3 bases from V and 7 bases from J; junction bases left unmatched: 6.

The chain links TRBV18 to TRBJ2-1; the D is unclear. Germline-derived CDR1 and CDR2 are KGHSH and LQKENI. V lost 2 bases to trimming and J lost 7 bases, with 9 bases between them. The CDR3 is 13 amino acids. The CDR3 bases are TGTGCCAGCTCACCAGTTACGCGTAATGAGCAGTTCTTC. Amino acids: CASSPVTRNEQFF. Variable domain in full (rest from reference TRBV18 and TRBJ2-1): NAGVMQNPRHLVRRRGQEARLRCSPMKGHSHVYWYRQLPEEGLKFMVYLQKENIIDESGMPKERFSAEFPKEGPSILRIQQVVRGDSAAYFCASSPVTRNEQFFGPGTRLTVL.